Reported below is one TCR beta chain. No antigen is known for it. This entry is derived from a study of siplizumab effects on memory and regulatory T cells. Trimming removed 2 bases at V and 7 bases at J, with 11 bases between. CDR3 length: 14 amino acids. In germline, CDR1 is SGHTA, CDR2 FQGNSA. Repertoires were generated with immunoSEQ multiplex PCR, while TCRdb's copy carries only in-frame clones and drops some. The table shows about 100,000 clones, with 80% to 95% occurring only once. Whole-study results and caveats: Naive T cells appeared more varied than memory cells and looked like key alloresponse contributors. Relative to controls at around 25%, mappable alloreactive CD4+ clones exhibited a mean Treg-derived proportion of approximately 70% with siplizumab.

The clonotype was recovered from a human donor in good health. Sequenced material: CD4+ T cells sorted from blood. This sequence joins TRBV7-2 and TRBJ2-2; tentatively, D is TRBD1 (6 bases). CDR3 coding DNA: TGTGCCAGCAGCTTACTGGGGGCGAACGGGGAGCTGTTTTTT. Translation gives CASSLLGANGELFF.